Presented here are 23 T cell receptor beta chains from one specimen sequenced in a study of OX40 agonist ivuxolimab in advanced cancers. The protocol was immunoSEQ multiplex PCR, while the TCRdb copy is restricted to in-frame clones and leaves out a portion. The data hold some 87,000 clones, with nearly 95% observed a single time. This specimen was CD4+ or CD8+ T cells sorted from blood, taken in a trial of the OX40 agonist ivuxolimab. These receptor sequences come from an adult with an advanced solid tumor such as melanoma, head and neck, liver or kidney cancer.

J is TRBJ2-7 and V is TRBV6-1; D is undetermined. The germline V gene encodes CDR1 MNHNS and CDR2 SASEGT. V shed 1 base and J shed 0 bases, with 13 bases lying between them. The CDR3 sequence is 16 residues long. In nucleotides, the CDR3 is TGTGCCAGCAGTGAAGTCGCAACATTAGGCTCCTACGAGCAGTACTTC. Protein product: CASSEVATLGSYEQYF.

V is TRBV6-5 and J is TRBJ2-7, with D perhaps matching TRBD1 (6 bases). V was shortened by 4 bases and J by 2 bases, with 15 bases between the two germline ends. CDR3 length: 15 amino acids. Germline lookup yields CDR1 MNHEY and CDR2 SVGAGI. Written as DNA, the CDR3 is TGTGCCAGCAGTTCCACCAGGGACATGGCCTACGAGCAGTACTTC. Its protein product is CASSSTRDMAYEQYF.

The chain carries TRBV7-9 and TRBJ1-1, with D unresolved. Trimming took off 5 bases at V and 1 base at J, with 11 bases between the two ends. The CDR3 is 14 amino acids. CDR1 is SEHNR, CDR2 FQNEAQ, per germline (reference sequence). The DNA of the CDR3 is TGTGCCAGCAGCCCCTGGTTGGGGAACACTGAAGCTTTCTTT. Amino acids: CASSPWLGNTEAFF.

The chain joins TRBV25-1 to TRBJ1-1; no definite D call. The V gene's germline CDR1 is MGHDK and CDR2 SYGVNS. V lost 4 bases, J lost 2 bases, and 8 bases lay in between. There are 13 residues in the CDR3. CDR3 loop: CASSAQFNTEAFF. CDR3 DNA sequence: TGTGCCAGCAGTGCCCAATTTAACACTGAAGCTTTCTTT.

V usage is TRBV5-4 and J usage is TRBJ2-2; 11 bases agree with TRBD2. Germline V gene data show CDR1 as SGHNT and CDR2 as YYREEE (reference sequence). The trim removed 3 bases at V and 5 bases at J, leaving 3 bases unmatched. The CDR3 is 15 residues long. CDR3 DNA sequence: TGTGCCAGCAGCTATGGGACTAGCGGTACCGGGGAGCTGTTTTTT. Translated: CASSYGTSGTGELFF.

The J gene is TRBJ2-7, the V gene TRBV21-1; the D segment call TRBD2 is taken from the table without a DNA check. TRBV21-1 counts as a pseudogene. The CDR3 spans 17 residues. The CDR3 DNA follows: TGTGCCAGCAGCAAAGCCCCAGCGCGGAGGGCCCTCTGGGAGCAGTACTTC. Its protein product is CASSKAPARRALWEQYF.

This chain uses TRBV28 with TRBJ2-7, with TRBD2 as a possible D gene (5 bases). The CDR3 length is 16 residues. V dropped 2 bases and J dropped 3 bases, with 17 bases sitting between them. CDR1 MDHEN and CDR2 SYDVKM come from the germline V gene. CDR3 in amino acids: CASSLEGLGRNYEQYF. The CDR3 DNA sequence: TGTGCCAGCAGTTTAGAGGGTTTGGGCAGGAACTACGAGCAGTACTTC. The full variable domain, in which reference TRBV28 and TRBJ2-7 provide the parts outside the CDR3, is DVKVTQSSRYLVKRTGEKVFLECVQDMDHENMFWYRQDPGLGLRLIYFSYDVKMKEKGDIPEGYSVSREKKERFSLILESASTNQTSMYLCASSLEGLGRNYEQYFGPGTRLTVT.

This CDR3 reads CASSDRSAFLYEQYF. The DNA for the CDR3 is TGTGCCAGCAGTGATCGCTCGGCCTTCCTTTACGAGCAGTACTTC. The chain carries TRBV6-1 and TRBJ2-7; D remains ambiguous. Looked up from germline, CDR1 is MNHNS and CDR2 is SASEGT. This CDR3 has 15 residues. V was pared by 3 bases and J by 4 bases, with 16 bases between.

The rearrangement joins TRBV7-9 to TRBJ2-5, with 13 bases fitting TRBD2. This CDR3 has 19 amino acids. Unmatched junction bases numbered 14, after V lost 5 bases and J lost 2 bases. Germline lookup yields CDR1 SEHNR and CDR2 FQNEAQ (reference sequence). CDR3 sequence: CASSPRLAGGRGVQETQYF. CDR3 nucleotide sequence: TGTGCCAGCAGCCCAAGACTAGCGGGAGGCCGAGGGGTTCAAGAGACCCAGTACTTC.

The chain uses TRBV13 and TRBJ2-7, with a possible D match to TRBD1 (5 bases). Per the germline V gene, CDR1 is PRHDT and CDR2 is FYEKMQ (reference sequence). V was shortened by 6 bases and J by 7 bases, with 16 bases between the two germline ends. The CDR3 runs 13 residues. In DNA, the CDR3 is TGTGCCAGCAGTCTCAGGGTCGTAGGGGAGCAGTACTTC. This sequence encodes CASSLRVVGEQYF.

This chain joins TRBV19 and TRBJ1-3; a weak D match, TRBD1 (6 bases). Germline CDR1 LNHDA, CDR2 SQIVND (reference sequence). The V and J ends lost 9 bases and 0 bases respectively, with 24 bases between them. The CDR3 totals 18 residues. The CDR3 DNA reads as TGTGCCAGAGGTGGGGGCTCTGACAACCTTATCTCTGGAAACACCATATATTTT. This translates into CARGGGSDNLISGNTIYF. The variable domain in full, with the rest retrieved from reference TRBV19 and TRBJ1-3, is DGGITQSPKYLFRKEGQNVTLSCEQNLNHDAMYWYRQDPGQGLRLIYYSQIVNDFQKGDIAEGYSVSREKKESFPLTVTSAQKNPTAFYLCARGGGSDNLISGNTIYFGEGSWLTVV.

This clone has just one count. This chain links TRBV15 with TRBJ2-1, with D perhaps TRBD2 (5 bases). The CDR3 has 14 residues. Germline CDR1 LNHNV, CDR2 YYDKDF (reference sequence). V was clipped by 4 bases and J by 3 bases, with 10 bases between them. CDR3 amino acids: CATSTQLGYNEQFF. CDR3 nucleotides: TGTGCCACCAGCACCCAACTAGGCTACAATGAGCAGTTCTTC.

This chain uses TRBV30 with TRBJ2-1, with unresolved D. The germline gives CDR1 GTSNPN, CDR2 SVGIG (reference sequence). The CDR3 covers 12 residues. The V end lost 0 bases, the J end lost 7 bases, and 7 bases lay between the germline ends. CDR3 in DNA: TGTGCCTGGAGTGTAGGGTTGAATGAGCAGTTCTTC. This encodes CAWSVGLNEQFF.

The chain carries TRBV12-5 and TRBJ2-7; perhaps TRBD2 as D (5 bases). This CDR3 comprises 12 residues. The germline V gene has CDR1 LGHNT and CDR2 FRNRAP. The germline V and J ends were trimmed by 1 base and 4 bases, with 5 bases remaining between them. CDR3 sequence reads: CASGLGGYEQYF. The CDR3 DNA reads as TGTGCTAGTGGTTTGGGCGGGTACGAGCAGTACTTC.

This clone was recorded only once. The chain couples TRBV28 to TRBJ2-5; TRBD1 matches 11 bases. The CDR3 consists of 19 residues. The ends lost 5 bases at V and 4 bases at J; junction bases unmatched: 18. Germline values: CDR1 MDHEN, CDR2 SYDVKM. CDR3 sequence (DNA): TGTGCCAGCAGTCCCGCTTATGGTAGGACAGGGGGCGTGGTAGAGACCCAGTACTTC. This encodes CASSPAYGRTGGVVETQYF.

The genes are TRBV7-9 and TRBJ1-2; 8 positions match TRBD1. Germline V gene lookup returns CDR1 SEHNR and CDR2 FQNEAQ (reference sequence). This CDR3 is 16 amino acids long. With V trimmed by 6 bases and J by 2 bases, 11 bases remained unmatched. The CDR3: CASSSLTGAYNYGYTF. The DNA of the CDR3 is TGTGCCAGCAGTTCGCTGACAGGGGCGTACAACTATGGCTACACCTTC.

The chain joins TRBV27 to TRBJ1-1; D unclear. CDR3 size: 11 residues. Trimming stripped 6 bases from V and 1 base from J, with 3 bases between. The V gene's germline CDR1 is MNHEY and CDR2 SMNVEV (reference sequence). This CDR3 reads CASRANTEAFF. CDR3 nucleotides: TGTGCCAGCAGAGCGAACACTGAAGCTTTCTTT.

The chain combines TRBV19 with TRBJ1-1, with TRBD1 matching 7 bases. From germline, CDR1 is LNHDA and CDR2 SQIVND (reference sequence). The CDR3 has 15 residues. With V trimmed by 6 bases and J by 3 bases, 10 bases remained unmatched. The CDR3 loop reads CASSYKDREYTEAFF. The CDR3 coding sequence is TGTGCCAGTAGCTACAAAGACAGGGAGTACACTGAAGCTTTCTTT.

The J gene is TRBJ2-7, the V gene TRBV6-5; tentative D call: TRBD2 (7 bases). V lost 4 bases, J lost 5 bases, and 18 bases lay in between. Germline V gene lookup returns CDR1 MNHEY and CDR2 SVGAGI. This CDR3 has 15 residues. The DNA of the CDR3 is TGTGCCAGCAGTTTCTGGGGGGGGGCTGGAGACGAGCAGTACTTC. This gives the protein CASSFWGGAGDEQYF.

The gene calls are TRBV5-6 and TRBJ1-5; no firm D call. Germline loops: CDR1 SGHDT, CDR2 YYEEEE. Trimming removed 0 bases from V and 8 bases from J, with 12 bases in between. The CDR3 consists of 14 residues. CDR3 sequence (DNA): TGTGCCAGCAGCTTGGGACCGGCTGGGGAGCCCCAGCATTTT. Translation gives CASSLGPAGEPQHF. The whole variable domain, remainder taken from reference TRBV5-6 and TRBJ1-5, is DAGVTQSPTHLIKTRGQQVTLRCSPKSGHDTVSWYQQALGQGPQFIFQYYEEEERQRGNFPDRFSGHQFPNYSSELNVNALLLGDSALYLCASSLGPAGEPQHFGDGTRLSIL.

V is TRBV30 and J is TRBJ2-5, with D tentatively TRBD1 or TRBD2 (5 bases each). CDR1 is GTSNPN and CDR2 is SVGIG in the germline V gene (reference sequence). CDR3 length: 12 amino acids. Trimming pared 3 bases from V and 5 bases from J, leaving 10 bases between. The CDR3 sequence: CAWSRWGETQYF. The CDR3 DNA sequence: TGTGCCTGGAGCCGGTGGGGGGAGACCCAGTACTTC.

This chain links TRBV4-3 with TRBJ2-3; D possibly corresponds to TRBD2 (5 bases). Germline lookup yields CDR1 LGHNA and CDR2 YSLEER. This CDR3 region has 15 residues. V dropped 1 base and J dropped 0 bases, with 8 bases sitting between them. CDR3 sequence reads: CASSQGRGSTDTQYF. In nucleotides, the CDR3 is TGCGCCAGCAGCCAAGGAAGAGGGAGCACAGATACGCAGTATTTT.

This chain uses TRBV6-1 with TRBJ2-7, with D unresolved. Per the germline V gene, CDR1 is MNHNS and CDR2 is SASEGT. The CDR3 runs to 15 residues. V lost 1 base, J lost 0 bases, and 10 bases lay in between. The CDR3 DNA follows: TGTGCCAGCAGTGAAGAGGGTTTTAGCTCCTACGAGCAGTACTTC. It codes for CASSEEGFSSYEQYF.